The present TCR beta chain was sequenced within a study of T cells in Graves' hyperthyroidism and ophthalmopathy (dated by TCRdb to 2018 to 2020). With regard to the full study: Peripheral blood samples were taken at initial diagnosis, before any treatment was given. Prospective prediction of ophthalmopathy was tested in an independent validation cohort of some 19 hyperthyroidism patients and 17 patients who later progressed to ophthalmopathy. In several Graves' hyperthyroidism patients, the study also compared T-cell repertoires from thyroid tissue with T-cell repertoires from blood. To identify distinguishing TCR V-J signatures, a discovery cohort of about 100 patients was used, comprising some 43 with Graves' ophthalmopathy and around 57 with stable Graves' hyperthyroidism. After sampling, hyperthyroidism patients received methimazole starting at 30 mg daily, and ophthalmopathy patients received high-dose intravenous methylprednisolone. The 75 to 100 discovery patients were randomly split 7:3 into training and test sets. The paper describes TCR Vbeta CDR3 sequencing of about 140 peripheral blood samples, made up of 43 ophthalmopathy patients, approximately 76 hyperthyroidism patients and 17 progressor patients.

Amplification of TCR beta CDR3 regions was carried out from RNA transcripts. The first round of RT-PCR for the TCR CDR3 was performed with the HTBI primer set and the Qiagen OneStep RT-PCR kit. Libraries were constructed in a second round of multiplex PCR, after which size selection and purification were performed. Sequencing of the libraries was done on an Illumina HiSeq2000 using paired-end 100 bp reads. From the authors' description of their analysis: Raw data were processed with SOAPnuke, discarding reads with adapters, uncalled bases, mean Phred below 15, or no exact constant-primer or identifier match. High-quality paired reads were merged using COPE v1.2.5, and each unique nucleotide sequence was defined as a clonotype. Clonotypes were aligned to IMGT TRBV, TRBD and TRBJ reference segments using MiTCR v1.1. Analysis was restricted to V-J combinations with a frequency above 0.0001, which covered about 99% of repertoires. A TCS score was defined as the ratio between F50 (clonal expansion) and ExV (chaos), using BLOSUM62-based TCRdist between CDR3 peptides within each V-J. Welch's t-statistics and random forest reduced some 510 V-J features to under 15, which were used in a naive Bayes classifier (R e1071). TCRdb reanalyzed the raw reads on its own, using fastp at Q25 for trimming and MiXCR for clone calling, and kept in-frame beta chains. Rows are combined by CDR3 protein, so each entry shows the most common genes and DNA. What appears here as the V and J calls and clone size reflects TCRdb's work, not the paper's. Recorded for this sample are some 400,000 distinct CDR3 sequences; about 19% of them occurred a single time. The top ten clonotypes cover 3.7% of the sample.

The research as a whole found: Most expanded thyroid clonotypes (frequency above 0.001) were also detected in blood, a finding suggesting that blood repertoires may reflect thyroid immune responses. In validation, the model predicted progression to ophthalmopathy a median of roughly 6.5 months before onset, with roughly 71% sensitivity and 72.22% specificity. Ophthalmopathy was separated from stable hyperthyroidism by a 13 V-J signature model, with roughly 88% sensitivity and approximately 84% specificity obtained in cross-validation and 80%/75% obtained in testing. No statistical method was used to fix the sample size in advance, and group allocation was not hidden from the investigators.

This clonotype was observed many times. This receptor's antigen is unknown. No base qualities exist here, and no much larger clone lies one base off it. Graves' hyperthyroidism was defined as stable when no progression to ophthalmopathy occurred over 18 months of follow-up. Hyperthyroidism patients were newly diagnosed, with disease duration under 2 months, and aged 18 to 65 years. Patients with uncontrolled infections, other autoimmune diseases, pregnancy or lactation were excluded. Diagnoses relied on clinical symptoms, serum thyroxine and TRAb, thyroid ultrasound and orbital computed tomography. Ficoll-Paque density gradient centrifugation was used to isolate PBMCs from 9.5 to 10 ml of fresh peripheral blood. Total RNA was extracted with Trizol reagent, and quality was checked on an Agilent 2100 Bioanalyzer. Sequences MNHEY (CDR1) and SVGAGI (CDR2) are obtained from the germline V gene. The CDR3 runs 15 residues from the cysteine to the phenylalanine. Kept here is only the CDR3 DNA, which spans 45 bases and is read in frame from base 1. V lost 0 bases and J lost 1 base; the stretch between them is 10 bases long.

Sequencing was carried out using blood. This chain is built from TRBV6-5 and TRBJ2-7; TRBD1 might be the D gene, on 5 matching bases. The receptor comes from a woman aged 18 to 35 with Graves' hyperthyroidism. The nucleotide sequence reads as follows: TGTGCCAGCAGTTACTCTCAGGGTGGGTCCTACGAGCAGTACTTC. This gives the protein CASSYSQGGSYEQYF.